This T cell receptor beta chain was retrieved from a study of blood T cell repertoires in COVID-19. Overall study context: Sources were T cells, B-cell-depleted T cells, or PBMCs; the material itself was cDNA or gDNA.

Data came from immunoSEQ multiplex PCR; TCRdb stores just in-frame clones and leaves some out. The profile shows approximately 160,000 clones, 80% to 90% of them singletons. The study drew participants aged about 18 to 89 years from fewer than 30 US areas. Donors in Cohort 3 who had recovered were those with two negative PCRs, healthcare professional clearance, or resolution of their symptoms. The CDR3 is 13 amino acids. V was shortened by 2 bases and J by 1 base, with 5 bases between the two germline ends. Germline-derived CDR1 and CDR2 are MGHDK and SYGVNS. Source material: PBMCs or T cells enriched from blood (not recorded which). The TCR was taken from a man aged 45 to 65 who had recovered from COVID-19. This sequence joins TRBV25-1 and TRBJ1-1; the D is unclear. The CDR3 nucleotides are TGTGCCAGCAGTGAAGGGAGGAACACTGAAGCTTTCTTT. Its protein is CASSEGRNTEAFF.